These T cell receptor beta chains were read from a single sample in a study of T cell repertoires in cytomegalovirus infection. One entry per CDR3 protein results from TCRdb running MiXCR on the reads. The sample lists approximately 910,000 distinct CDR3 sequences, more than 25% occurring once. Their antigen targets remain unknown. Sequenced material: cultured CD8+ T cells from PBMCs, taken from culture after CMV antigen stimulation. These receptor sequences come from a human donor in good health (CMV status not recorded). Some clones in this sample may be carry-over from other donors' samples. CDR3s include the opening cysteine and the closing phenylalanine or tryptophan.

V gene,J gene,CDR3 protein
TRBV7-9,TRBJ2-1,CASSSPRNNEQFF
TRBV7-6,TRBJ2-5,CASSLYIAAKETQYF
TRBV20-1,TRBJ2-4,CSASRAGGDKNIQYF
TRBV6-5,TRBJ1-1,CASSYSRTLLEAFF
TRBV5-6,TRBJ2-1,CASSLVLNVQFF
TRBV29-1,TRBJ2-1,CSVEVQDRPYNEQFF
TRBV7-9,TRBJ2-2,CASSLVGADTGELFF
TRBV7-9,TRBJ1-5,CASSLQGRSNQPQHF
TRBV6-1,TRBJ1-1,CASSDWTGGTEAFF
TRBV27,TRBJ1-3,CASSSNGGLNTIYF
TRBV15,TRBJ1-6,CATSGPFRVGSSPLHF
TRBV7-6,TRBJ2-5,CASSLGLEFETQYF
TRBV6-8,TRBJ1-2,CASRGQPNYGYTF
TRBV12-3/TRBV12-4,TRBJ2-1,CASSTGGGYNEQFF
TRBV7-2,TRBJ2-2,CASSQQREGTGELFF
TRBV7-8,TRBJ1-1,CASSLEGTGLNTEAFF
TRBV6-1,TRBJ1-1,CASSPKGQGALGTEAFF
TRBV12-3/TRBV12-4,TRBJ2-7,CASSSTGYDEQYF
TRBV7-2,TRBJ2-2,CASSFGQYTGELFF
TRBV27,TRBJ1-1,CASCPLGGGPEAFF
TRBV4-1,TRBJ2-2,CASSQDGLPRGELFF
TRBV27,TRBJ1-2,CASSFSGSSRYGYTF
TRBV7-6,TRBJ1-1,CASTAVNTEAFF
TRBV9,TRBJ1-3,CASSVGESSGNTIYF
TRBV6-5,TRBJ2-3,CASSYSKYRVDTQYF
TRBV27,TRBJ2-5,CASSDRYQRGAQETQYF
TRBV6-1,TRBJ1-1,CASSGSTEPTEAFF
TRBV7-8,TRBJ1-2,CASSLARDSYGYTF
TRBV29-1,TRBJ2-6,CSVVSGGGSGANVLTF
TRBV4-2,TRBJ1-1,CASSPQTLTGFEAEAFF
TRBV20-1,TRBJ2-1,CSAPDRGRHNEQFF
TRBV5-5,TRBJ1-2,CASSLGGEVSYGYTF
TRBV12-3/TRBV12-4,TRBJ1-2,CASSSLDSAWFSGYTF
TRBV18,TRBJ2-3,CASSPFGGQGASDTQYF
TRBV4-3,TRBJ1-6,CASSQDNEQGWNSPLHF
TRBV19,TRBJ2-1,CASSIEAETPDEQFF
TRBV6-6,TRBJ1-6,CASRDGDEGLGSPLHF
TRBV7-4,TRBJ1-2,CASSPPSYTF
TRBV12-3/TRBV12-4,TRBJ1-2,CASSFPDSYGYTF
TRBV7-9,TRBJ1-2,CASSLFDRADYGYTF
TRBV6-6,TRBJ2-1,CASSYSLDGSYNEQFF
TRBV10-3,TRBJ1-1,CAISESRDRNTEAFF
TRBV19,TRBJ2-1,CTSSPGTSGEQFF
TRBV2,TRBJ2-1,CASNKRGTNNEQFF
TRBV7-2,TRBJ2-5,CASSLGQTGKETQYF
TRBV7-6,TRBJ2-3,CASSGDSLPTDTQYF
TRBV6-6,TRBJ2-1,CASGFSINEQFF